What follows is one T cell receptor (beta chain) and its context. The source of the sample is a study of T-cell reconstitution after alpha-beta-depleted transplantation in children. The CDR3 has 13 residues. Germline V gives CDR1 MGHDK, CDR2 SYGVNS. Trimming removed 7 bases at V and 9 bases at J, with 17 bases between. Unique molecular identifiers tagged the TCRbeta library. Using its own MiXCR run on the PCR reads, TCRdb lists one record per CDR3 protein. Of around 78,000 distinct CDR3 sequences listed, 5.5% to 7.5% are singletons. This receptor was taken from a human donor who donated a stem cell graft to a child with acute lymphoblastic leukemia. Sample: PBMCs from the stem cell graft donor, taken from the stem cell graft. The chain employs TRBV25-1 and TRBJ2-3; D gene ambiguous. CDR3 residues: CASTNEVISTQYF. For the CDR3, the DNA is TGTGCCAGCACCAACGAGGTGATAAGCACGCAGTATTTT.